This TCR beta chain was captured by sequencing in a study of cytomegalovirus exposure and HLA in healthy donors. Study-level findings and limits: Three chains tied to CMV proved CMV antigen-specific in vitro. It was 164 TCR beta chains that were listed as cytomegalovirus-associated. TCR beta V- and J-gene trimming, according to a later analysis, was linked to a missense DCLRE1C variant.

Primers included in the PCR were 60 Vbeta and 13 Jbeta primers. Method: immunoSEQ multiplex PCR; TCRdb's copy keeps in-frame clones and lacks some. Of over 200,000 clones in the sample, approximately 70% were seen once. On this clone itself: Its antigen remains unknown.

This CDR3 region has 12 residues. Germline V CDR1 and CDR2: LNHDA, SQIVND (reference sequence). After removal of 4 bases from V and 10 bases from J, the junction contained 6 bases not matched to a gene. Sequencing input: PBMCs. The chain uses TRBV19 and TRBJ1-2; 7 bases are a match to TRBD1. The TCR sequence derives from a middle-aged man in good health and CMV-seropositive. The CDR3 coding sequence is TGTGCCAGTAGTACCGGGACAGTTGTCTACACCTTC. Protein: CASSTGTVVYTF.